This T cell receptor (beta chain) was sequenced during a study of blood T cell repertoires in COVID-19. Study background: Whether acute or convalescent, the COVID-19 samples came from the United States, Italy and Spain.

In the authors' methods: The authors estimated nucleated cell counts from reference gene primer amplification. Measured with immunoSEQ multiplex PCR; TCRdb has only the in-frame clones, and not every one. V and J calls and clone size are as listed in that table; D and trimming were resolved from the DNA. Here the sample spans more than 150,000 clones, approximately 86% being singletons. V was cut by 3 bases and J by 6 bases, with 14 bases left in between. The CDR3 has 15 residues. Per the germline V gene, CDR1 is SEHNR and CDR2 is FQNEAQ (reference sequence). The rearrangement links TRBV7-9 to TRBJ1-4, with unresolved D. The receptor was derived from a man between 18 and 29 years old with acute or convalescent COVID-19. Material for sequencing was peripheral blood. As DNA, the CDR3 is TGTGCCAGCAGCTTCTCTATTTCAGCGGATGAAAAACTGTTTTTT. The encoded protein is CASSFSISADEKLFF.